This passage covers 2 T cell receptor beta chains from one sample sequenced in a study of cytomegalovirus exposure and HLA in healthy donors. Primers: 60 Vbeta forward and 13 Jbeta reverse. Clones were sequenced by immunoSEQ multiplex PCR, and TCRdb holds only the in-frame ones, with some missing. The data hold more than 90,000 clones, with about 80% observed a single time. The sample comprised PBMCs. These receptors were collected from a man aged 35-49 years in good health and CMV-seronegative.

V and J are TRBV7-9 and TRBJ2-5, with TRBD2 matching over 8 bases. This CDR3 is 14 amino acids long. The J segment lost 5 bases and the V segment lost 5 bases, leaving 7 bases of the junction unmatched. The germline V gene encodes CDR1 SEHNR and CDR2 FQNEAQ (reference sequence). The CDR3 is CASSVGGAVETQYF. The CDR3 DNA is TGTGCCAGCAGCGTCGGGGGGGCCGTTGAGACCCAGTACTTC.

The rearrangement joins TRBV29-1 to TRBJ2-5, with 9 bases identical to TRBD1. Unmatched junction bases numbered 4, after V lost 6 bases and J lost 5 bases. This CDR3 has 12 residues. Germline CDR1 and CDR2: SQVTM and ANQGSEA. DNA of the CDR3: TGCAGCGTACAGGGGGCTGGGGAGACCCAGTACTTC. Translating it yields CSVQGAGETQYF.